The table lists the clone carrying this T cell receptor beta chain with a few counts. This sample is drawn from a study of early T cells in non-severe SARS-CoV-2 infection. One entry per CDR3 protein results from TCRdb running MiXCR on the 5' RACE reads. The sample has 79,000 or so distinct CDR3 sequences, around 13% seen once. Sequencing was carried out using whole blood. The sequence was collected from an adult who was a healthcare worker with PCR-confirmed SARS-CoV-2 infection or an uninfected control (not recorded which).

The CDR3 nucleotides are TGCAGTGCCACCCCGATAGGGCTCAGCATACCCTACGAGCAGTACTTC. It encodes CSATPIGLSIPYEQYF. The V call is TRBV20-1, the J call TRBJ2-7; D not resolved. Germline V lookup: CDR1 DFQATT, CDR2 SNEGSKA (reference sequence). V was clipped by 6 bases and J by 2 bases, with 23 bases between them. CDR3 length: 16 residues.